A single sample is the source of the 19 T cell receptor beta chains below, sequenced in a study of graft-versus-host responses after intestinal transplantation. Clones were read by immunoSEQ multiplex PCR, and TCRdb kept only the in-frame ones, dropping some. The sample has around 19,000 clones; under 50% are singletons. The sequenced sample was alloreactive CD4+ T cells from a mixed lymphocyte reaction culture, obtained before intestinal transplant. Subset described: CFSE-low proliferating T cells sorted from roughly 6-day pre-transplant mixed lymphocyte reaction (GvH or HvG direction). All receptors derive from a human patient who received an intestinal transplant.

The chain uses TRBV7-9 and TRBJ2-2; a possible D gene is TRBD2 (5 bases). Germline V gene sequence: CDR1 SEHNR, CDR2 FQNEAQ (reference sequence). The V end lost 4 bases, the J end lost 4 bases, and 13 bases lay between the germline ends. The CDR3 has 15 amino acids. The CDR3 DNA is TGTGCCAGCAGCTGGTTGGCTCGGGGCACCGGGGAGCTGTTTTTT. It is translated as CASSWLARGTGELFF.

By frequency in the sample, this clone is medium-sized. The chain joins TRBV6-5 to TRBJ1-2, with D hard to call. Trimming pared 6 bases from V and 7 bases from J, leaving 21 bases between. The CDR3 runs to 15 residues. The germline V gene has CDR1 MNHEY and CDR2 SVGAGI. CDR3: CASRRTDSTNTGYTF. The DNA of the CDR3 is TGTGCCAGCAGAAGGACGGACTCAACTAATACTGGCTACACCTTC.

In nucleotides, the CDR3 is TGTGCCAGCATCACTACAGGGCAGGGGGCTTCACCCCTCCACTTT. The encoded protein is CASITTGQGASPLHF. The chain has TRBV2 and TRBJ1-6, with 8 positions matching TRBD1. The length of the CDR3 is 15 residues. Germline values: CDR1 SNHLY, CDR2 FYNNEI. V lost 7 bases and J lost 9; bases outside the gene matches: 11.

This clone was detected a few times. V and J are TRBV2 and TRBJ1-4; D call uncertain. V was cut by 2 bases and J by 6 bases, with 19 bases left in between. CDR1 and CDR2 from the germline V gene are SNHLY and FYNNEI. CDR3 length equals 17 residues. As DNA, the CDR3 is TGTGCCAGCAGTGAATATAAGTTGGCAGGTCATTATGAAAAACTGTTTTTT. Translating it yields CASSEYKLAGHYEKLFF.

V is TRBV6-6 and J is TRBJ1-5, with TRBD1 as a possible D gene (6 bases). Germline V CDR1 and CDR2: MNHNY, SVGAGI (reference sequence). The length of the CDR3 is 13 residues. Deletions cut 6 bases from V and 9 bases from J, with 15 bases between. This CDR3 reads CASRPPTGGPQHF. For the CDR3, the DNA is TGTGCCAGCAGACCTCCGACAGGTGGGCCCCAGCATTTT.

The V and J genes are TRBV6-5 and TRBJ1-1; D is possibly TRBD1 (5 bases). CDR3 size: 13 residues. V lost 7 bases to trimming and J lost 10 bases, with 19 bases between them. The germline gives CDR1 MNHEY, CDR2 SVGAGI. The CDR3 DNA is TGTGCCAGCACCCCGTTCGGGGGTGGGCCAGCTTTCTTT. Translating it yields CASTPFGGGPAFF.

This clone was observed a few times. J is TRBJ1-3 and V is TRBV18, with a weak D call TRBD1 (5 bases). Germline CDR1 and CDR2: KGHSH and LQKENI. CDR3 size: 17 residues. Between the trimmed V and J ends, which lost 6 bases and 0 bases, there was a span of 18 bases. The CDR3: CASSPLRMQGSGNTIYF. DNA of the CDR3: TGTGCCAGCTCCCCCCTTCGTATGCAGGGCTCTGGAAACACCATATATTTT.

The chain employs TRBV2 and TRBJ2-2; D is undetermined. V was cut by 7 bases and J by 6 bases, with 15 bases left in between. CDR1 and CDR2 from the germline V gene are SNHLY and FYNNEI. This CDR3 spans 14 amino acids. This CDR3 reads CASTRSTVAGELFF. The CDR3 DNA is TGTGCCAGCACCCGGAGTACGGTAGCCGGGGAGCTGTTTTTT.

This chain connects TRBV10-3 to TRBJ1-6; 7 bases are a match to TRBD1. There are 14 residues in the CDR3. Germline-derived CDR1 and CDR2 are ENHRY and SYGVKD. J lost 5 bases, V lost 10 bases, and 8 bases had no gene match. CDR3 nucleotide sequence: TGTGCCAGTGATAGACAGGGTGATAATTCACCCCTCCACTTT. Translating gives CASDRQGDNSPLHF.

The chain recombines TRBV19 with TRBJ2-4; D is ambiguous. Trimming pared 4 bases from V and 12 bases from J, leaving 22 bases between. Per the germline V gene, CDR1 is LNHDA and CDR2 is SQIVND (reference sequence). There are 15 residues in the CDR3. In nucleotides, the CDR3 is TGTGCCAGTAGTACCAGGCAGGTCCCCACGGTTGGTCAGTACTTC. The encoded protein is CASSTRQVPTVGQYF.

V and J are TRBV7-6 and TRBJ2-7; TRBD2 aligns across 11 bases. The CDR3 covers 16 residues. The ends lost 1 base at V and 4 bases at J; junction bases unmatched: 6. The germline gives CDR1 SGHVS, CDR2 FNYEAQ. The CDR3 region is CASSLGLAGGFYEQYF. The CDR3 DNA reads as TGTGCCAGCAGCTTAGGGCTAGCGGGGGGCTTTTACGAGCAGTACTTC.

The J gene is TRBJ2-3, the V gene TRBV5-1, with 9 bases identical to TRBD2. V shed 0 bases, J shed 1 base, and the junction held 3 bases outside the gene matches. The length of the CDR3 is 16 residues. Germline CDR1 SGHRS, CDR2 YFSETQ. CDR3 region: CASSLVSGGRTDTQYF. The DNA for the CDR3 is TGCGCCAGCAGCTTGGTTAGCGGGGGTCGCACAGATACGCAGTATTTT.

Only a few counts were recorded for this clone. CDR3 nucleotide sequence: TGTGCCAGCAGAGTAGCGGGGGGTGGGGAGACCCAGTACTTC. It codes for CASRVAGGGETQYF. The chain combines TRBV7-2 with TRBJ2-5; TRBD2 agrees at 10 bases. The J segment lost 5 bases and the V segment lost 6 bases, leaving 6 bases of the junction unmatched. The CDR3 sequence is 14 residues long. Per the germline V gene, CDR1 is SGHTA and CDR2 is FQGNSA.

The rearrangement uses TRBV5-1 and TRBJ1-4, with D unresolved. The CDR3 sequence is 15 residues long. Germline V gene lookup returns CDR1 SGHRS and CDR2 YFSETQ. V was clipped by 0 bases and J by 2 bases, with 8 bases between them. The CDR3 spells CASSLEGGTNEKLFF. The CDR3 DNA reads TGCGCCAGCAGCTTGGAAGGAGGGACTAATGAAAAACTGTTTTTT.

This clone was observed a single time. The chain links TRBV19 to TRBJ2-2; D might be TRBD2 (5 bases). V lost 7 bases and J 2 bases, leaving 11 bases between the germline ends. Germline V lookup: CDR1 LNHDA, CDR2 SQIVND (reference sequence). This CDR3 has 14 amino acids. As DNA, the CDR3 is TGTGCCAGTAAAGTGCGGGCCAACACCGGGGAGCTGTTTTTT. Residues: CASKVRANTGELFF.

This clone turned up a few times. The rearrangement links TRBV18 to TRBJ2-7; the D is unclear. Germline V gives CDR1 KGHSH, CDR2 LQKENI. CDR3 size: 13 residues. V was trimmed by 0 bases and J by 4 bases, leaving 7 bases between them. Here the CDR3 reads CASSPPSGYEQYF. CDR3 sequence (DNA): TGTGCCAGCTCACCACCGTCCGGGTACGAGCAGTACTTC.

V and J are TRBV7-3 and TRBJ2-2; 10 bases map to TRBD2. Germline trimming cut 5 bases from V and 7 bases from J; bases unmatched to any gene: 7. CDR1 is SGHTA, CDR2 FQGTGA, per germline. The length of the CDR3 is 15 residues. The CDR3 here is CASSPSGGEVGELFF. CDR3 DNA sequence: TGTGCCAGCAGCCCAAGCGGGGGGGAGGTCGGGGAGCTGTTTTTT.

The CDR3 DNA is TGCGCCAGCAGCCCCCTGGCGGGGAGAGGAGATACGCAGTATTTT. Protein product: CASSPLAGRGDTQYF. V and J are TRBV5-1 and TRBJ2-3; D may be TRBD2 (6 bases). The CDR3 loop spans 15 amino acids. The V gene lost 4 bases and the J gene lost 5 bases, with 17 bases spanning the gap. The germline CDR1 and CDR2 sequences are SGHRS and YFSETQ.

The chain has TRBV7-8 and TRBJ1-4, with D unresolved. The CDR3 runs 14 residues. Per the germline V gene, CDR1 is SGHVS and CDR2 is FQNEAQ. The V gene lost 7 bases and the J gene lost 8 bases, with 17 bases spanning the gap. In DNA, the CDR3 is TGTGCCAGCACCTTCTCGAGGGTGGGGGAAAAACTGTTTTTT. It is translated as CASTFSRVGEKLFF.